This T cell receptor beta chain was recovered during a study of blood T cell repertoires in COVID-19. Assay used: immunoSEQ multiplex PCR; TCRdb lists only in-frame clones, some missing. The table shows 200,000 to 300,000 clones, with roughly 91% occurring only once. This CDR3 contains 14 residues. Germline V gene data show CDR1 as SGHNT and CDR2 as YENEEA. Trimming shortened V by 5 bases and J by 4 bases, and 15 bases separated the two germline ends. Which cohort a participant joined came from the clinical history participants gave. Recovered status in Cohort 3 required two negative PCRs, clearance, or symptom resolution.

The TCR sequence derives from a woman aged 30 to 39 who had recovered from COVID-19. The material sequenced was PBMCs or T cells enriched from blood (not recorded which). The chain carries TRBV11-3 and TRBJ2-7, with D possibly being TRBD2 (5 bases). The CDR3 coding sequence is TGTGCCAGCAGCATGTCGGGTAGCGCGTACGAGCAGTACTTC. It yields the protein CASSMSGSAYEQYF.